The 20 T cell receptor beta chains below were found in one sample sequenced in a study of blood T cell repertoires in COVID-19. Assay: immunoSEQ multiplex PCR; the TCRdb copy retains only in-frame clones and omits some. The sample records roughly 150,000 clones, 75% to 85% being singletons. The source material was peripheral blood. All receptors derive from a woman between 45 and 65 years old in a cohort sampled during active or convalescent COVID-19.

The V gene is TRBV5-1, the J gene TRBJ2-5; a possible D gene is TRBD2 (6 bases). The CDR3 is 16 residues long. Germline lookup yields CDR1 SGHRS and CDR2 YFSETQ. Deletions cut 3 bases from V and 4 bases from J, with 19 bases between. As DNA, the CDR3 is TGCGCCAGCAGCTGGGGCAATCGGGGGTTGGGAGAGACCCAGTACTTC. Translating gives CASSWGNRGLGETQYF.

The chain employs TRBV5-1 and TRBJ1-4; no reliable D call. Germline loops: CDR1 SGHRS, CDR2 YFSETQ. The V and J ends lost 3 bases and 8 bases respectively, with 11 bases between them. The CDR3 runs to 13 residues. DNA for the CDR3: TGCGCCAGCAGCTGGTCCAGTGGCGAAAAACTGTTTTTT. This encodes CASSWSSGEKLFF.

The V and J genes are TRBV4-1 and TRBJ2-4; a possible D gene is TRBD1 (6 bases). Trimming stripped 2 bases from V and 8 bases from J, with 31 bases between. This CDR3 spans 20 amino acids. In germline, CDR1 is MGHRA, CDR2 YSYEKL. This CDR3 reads CASSQRDPHEIPGVGYIQYF. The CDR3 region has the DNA TGCGCCAGCAGCCAAAGGGACCCTCATGAAATACCAGGGGTCGGGTACATTCAGTACTTC.

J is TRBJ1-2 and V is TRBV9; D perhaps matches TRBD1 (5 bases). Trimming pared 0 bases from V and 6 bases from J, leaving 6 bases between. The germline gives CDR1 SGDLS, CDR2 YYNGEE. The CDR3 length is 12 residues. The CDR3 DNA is TGTGCCAGCAGCGTAGAAGGGGATGGCTACACCTTC. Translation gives CASSVEGDGYTF.

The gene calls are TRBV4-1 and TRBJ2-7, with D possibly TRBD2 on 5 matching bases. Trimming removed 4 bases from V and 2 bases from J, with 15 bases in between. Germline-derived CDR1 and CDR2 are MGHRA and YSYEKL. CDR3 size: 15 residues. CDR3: CASSRPGLSTYEQYF. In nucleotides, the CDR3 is TGCGCCAGCAGCCGTCCCGGACTTTCAACCTACGAGCAGTACTTC.

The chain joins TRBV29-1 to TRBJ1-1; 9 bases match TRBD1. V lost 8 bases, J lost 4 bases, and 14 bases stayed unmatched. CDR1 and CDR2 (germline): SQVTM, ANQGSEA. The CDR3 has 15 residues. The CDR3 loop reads CSISLPGQGVTEAFF. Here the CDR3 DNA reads TGCAGCATCAGCCTACCGGGACAGGGCGTCACTGAAGCTTTCTTT.

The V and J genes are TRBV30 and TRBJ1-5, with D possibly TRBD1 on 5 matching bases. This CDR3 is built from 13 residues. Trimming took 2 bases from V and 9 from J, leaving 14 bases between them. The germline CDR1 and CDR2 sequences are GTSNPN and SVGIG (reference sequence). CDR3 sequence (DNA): TGTGCCTGGAGTTATACAGGTGAAGGGCCCCAGCATTTT. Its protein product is CAWSYTGEGPQHF.

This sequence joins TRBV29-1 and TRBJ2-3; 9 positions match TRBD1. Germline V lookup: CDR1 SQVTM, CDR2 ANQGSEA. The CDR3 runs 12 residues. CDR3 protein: CSTQGAGDTQYF. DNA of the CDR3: TGCAGTACACAGGGGGCTGGGGATACGCAGTATTTT.

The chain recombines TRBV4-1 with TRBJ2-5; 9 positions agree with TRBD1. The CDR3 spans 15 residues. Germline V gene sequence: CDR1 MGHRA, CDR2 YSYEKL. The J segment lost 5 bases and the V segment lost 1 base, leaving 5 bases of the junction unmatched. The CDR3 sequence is CASSQGGTGSETQYF. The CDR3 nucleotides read TGCGCCAGCAGCCAAGGAGGGACAGGGAGCGAGACCCAGTACTTC.

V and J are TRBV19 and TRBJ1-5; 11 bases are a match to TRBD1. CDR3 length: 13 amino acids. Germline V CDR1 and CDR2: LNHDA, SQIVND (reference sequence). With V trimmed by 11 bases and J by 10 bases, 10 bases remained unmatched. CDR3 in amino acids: CASRDRGDLPQHF. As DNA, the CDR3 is TGTGCCTCGCGGGACAGGGGGGATTTACCCCAGCATTTT.

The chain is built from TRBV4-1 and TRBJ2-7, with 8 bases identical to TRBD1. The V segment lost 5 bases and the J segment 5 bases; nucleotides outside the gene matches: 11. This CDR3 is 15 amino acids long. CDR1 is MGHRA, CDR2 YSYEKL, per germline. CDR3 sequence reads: CASSLQDRDLDEQYF. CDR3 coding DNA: TGCGCCAGCAGCTTACAGGACAGGGATTTGGACGAGCAGTACTTC.

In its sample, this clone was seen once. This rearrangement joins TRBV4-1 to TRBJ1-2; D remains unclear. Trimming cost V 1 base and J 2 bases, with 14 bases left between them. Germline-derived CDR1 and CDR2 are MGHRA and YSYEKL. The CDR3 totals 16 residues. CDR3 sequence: CASSQGVPHYNYGYTF. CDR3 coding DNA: TGCGCCAGCAGCCAAGGGGTCCCTCACTACAACTATGGCTACACCTTC.

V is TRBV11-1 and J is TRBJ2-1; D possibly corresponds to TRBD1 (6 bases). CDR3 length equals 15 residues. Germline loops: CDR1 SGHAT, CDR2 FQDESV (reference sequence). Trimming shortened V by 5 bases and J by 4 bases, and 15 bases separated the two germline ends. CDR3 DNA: TGTGCCAGCAGCCTCCTCGGGACACTTTACAATGAGCAGTTCTTC. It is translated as CASSLLGTLYNEQFF.

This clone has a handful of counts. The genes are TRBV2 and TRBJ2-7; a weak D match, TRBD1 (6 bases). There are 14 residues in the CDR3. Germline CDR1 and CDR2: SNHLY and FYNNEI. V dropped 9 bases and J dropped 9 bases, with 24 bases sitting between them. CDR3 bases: TGTGCCAGTCGCCCAGGGGCCGCTCATACCGGGCAGTACTTC. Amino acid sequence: CASRPGAAHTGQYF.

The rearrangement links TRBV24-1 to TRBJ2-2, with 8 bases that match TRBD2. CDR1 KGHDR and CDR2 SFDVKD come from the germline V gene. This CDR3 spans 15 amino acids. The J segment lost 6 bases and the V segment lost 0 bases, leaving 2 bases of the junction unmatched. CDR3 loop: CATSDLQLAAGELFF. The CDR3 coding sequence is TGTGCCACCAGTGATTTGCAACTAGCGGCCGGGGAGCTGTTTTTT.

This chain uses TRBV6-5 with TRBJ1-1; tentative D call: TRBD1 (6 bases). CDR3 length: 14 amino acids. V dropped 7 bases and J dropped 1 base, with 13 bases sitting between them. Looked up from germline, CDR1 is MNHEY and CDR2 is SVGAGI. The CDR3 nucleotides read TGTGCCAGCAACCCGATAGGGGGGAACACTGAAGCTTTCTTT. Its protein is CASNPIGGNTEAFF.

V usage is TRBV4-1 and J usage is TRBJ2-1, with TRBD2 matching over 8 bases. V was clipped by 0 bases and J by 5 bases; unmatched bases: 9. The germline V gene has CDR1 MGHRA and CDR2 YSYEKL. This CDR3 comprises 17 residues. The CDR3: CASSQEFSGGADNEQFF. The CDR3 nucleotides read TGCGCCAGCAGCCAAGAATTCTCGGGGGGGGCGGACAATGAGCAGTTCTTC.

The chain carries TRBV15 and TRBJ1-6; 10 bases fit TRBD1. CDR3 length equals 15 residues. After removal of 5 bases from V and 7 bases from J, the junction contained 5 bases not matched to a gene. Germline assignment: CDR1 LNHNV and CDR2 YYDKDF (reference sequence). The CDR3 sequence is CATSRDRGRNSPLHF. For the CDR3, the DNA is TGTGCCACCAGCCGGGACAGGGGTCGAAATTCACCCCTCCACTTT.

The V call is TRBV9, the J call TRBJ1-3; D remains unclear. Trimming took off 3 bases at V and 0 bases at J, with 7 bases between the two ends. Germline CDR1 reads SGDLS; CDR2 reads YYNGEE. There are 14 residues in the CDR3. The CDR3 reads CASSAGYSGNTIYF. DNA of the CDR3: TGTGCCAGCAGCGCAGGATACTCTGGAAACACCATATATTTT.

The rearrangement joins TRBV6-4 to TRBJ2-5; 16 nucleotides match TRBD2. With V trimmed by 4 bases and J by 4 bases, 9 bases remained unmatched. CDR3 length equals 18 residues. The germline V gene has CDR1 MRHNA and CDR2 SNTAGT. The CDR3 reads CASSAPGLAGGPGETQYF. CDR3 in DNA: TGTGCCAGCAGTGCCCCGGGACTAGCGGGGGGGCCTGGAGAGACCCAGTACTTC.